What follows are 10 T cell receptor beta chains derived from one specimen sequenced in a study of monozygotic twins with inflammatory bowel disease. TCRdb derives one entry per CDR3 protein from the 5' RACE reads, leaving out DNA. The record lists 200,000 to 250,000 distinct CDR3 sequences, of which the ten most abundant hold 1.5% to 2%. Sequencing was carried out using blood. These receptors all stem from a human donor with ulcerative colitis or Crohn's disease, or a healthy co-twin of an affected twin (not recorded which).

The V and J genes are TRBV24-1 and TRBJ2-5; TCRdb's D call of TRBD1 is untestable without DNA. There are 14 residues in the CDR3. Germline V gene sequence: CDR1 KGHDR, CDR2 SFDVKD. The CDR3 loop is CATRFRGYQETQYF.

The rearrangement links TRBV5-1 to TRBJ1-2; TCRdb designates TRBD1, a call that cannot be tested without DNA. The CDR3 consists of 14 residues. The germline V gene has CDR1 SGHRS and CDR2 YFSETQ. The CDR3 is CASSLVQGQDGYTF.

The chain employs TRBV7-8 and TRBJ1-6. The CDR3 totals 15 residues. CDR1 and CDR2 from the germline V gene are SGHVS and FQNEAQ. CDR3 protein: CASSPKDAYNSPLHF.

This chain links TRBV25-1 with TRBJ2-2; the D call of TRBD2 rests on TCRdb alone, since no DNA is present to check it. CDR1 MGHDK and CDR2 SYGVNS come from the germline V gene. The CDR3 is 16 residues long. The CDR3 sequence is CASSDWGLTNTGELFF.

J is TRBJ2-1 and V is TRBV12-3 or TRBV12-4; TCRdb reports TRBD1, a call that lacks DNA to check it against. CDR3 length: 15 residues. The CDR3 protein is CASSADRGMLNEQFF.

V usage is TRBV5-6 and J usage is TRBJ2-1; the D gene TCRdb calls, TRBD2, cannot be checked with no DNA. CDR3 length: 15 residues. Germline loops: CDR1 SGHDT, CDR2 YYEEEE. Here the CDR3 reads CASSLASDGYNEQFF.

The J gene is TRBJ2-4, the V gene TRBV7-9; TCRdb selects TRBD2, and the lack of DNA leaves this call unchecked. The length of the CDR3 is 16 residues. Per germline, CDR1 SEHNR and CDR2 FQNEAQ (reference sequence). The CDR3: CASSRELTVYKNIQYF.

This chain links TRBV6-5 with TRBJ1-1; without DNA, the TCRdb call of TRBD1 cannot be checked. In germline, CDR1 is MNHEY, CDR2 SVGAGI. The CDR3 consists of 15 residues. The CDR3 sequence is CASSYSTPGNTEAFF.

This rearrangement joins TRBV3-1 to TRBJ2-7; the D call of TRBD1 rests on TCRdb alone, since no DNA is present to check it. The germline gives CDR1 LGHDT, CDR2 YNNKEL (reference sequence). This CDR3 has 18 residues. This CDR3 is CASSQADDRGKISYEQYF.

The chain couples TRBV5-1 to TRBJ2-7; the TCRdb D gene call, TRBD2, has no DNA to confirm it. Germline values: CDR1 SGHRS, CDR2 YFSETQ. CDR3 length equals 15 residues. CDR3 amino acids: CASSPTSGGEYEQYF.